The table lists the clone carrying this TCR beta chain with a count of one. Its specificity is unknown. The V gene's germline CDR1 is SGHNT and CDR2 YYREEE (reference sequence). The CDR3 totals 13 residues. The V and J ends lost 0 bases and 5 bases respectively, with 9 bases between them. Primers for the PCR totalled 60 Vbeta and 13 Jbeta. The repertoire was sequenced with immunoSEQ multiplex PCR; TCRdb's copy has only in-frame clones and lacks some. Of around 86,000 clones in the sample, approximately 79% were seen once. These data belong to a study of cytomegalovirus exposure and HLA in healthy donors. Study conclusions and caveats: Most CMV-associated TCR beta chains appeared HLA-restricted in a later analysis. Information on immune exposure was restricted to one variable (CMV serostatus).

The sequencing sample was made of PBMCs. The source of this sequence is a female donor in good health and CMV-seronegative. The J gene is TRBJ2-7, the V gene TRBV5-4; a weak D match, TRBD1 (5 bases). The CDR3 DNA is TGTGCCAGCAGCTTGGAGGGGTACGACGAGCAGTACTTC. It yields the protein CASSLEGYDEQYF.